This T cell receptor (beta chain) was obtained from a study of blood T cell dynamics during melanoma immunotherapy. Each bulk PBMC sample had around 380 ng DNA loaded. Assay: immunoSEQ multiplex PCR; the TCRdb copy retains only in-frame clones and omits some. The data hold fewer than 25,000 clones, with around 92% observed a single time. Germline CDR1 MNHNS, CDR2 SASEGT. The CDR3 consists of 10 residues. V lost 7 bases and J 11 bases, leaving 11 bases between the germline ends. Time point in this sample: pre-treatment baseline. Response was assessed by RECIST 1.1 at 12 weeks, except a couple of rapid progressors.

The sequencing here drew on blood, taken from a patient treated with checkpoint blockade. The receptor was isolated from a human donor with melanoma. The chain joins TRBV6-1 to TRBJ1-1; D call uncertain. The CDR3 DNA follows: TGTGCCAGCACGGATGTAGGGGCTTTCTTT. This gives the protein CASTDVGAFF.